Listed below are T cell receptor beta chains from one sample, sequenced in a study of beta chain features in type 1 diabetes. The protocol was immunoSEQ multiplex PCR, while the TCRdb copy is restricted to in-frame clones and leaves out a portion. The table has around 650,000 clones, 9.5% to 15% seen once. Sequencing input: naive CD4+ T cells from blood. The receptors were gathered from a man aged 25 to 40 with type 1 diabetes. The CDR3 runs from the conserved cysteine through the conserved F or W. Each record gives: V gene, clone size, J gene, D gene, CDR3 DNA, CDR3 protein. The D gene is left open where the match is weak. Size tells how often a clone was seen (once, few, many) or the class of an expanded clone, and some rows leave it out.

>TRBV28|few|TRBJ2-2|.
TGTGCCACCTTAGAGGCTAACGGGGAGCTGTTTTTT
CATLEANGELFF
>TRBV4-3|few|TRBJ2-5|TRBD2
TGCGCCAGCAGCCAAGAACGGACTAGATGGGCCCAGTACTTC
CASSQERTRWAQYF
>TRBV29-1|.|TRBJ1-1|.
TGCAGCGTTGAAGGGCCGACAAGAGGGACACTGAGAGCTTTCTTT
CSVEGPTRGTLRAFF
>TRBV9|.|TRBJ1-5|.
TGTGCCAGCAGCGTCAACCCTAGTGAGCCCCAGCATTTT
CASSVNPSEPQHF
>TRBV6-5|few|TRBJ1-1|.
TGTGCCAGCAGTTCGGACACTGAAGCTTTCTTT
CASSSDTEAFF
>TRBV18|.|TRBJ1-4|TRBD1
TGTGCCAGCTCACCAATGACAGGGGAGGCAACTAATGAAAAACTGTTTTTT
CASSPMTGEATNEKLFF
>TRBV6-5|.|TRBJ2-2|.
TGTGCCAGCAGACAGACAGTGAACACCGGGGAGCTGTTTTTT
CASRQTVNTGELFF
>TRBV7-2|few|TRBJ2-2|TRBD2
TGTGCCAGCAGCTTCCCGATCATGGCGGGGGAGGCCGGGGAGCTGTTTTTT
CASSFPIMAGEAGELFF
>TRBV6-4|.|TRBJ2-1|.
TGTGCCAGCAGTCCCGAGGAAGACAATGAGCAGTTCTTC
CASSPEEDNEQFF
>TRBV11-2|.|TRBJ1-1|.
TGTGCCAGCAGCATCAGGGGGAACACTGAAGCTTTCTTT
CASSIRGNTEAFF
>TRBV7-2|.|TRBJ2-1|TRBD2
TGTGCCAGCAGCCCTCGGGTGACTAGCGGGGTCTACAATGAGCAGTTCTTC
CASSPRVTSGVYNEQFF
>TRBV9|.|TRBJ1-6|TRBD1
TGTGCCAGCAGCGTAGAGGGCAGGGGGGCACCCCTCCACTTT
CASSVEGRGAPLHF
>TRBV19|few|TRBJ2-3|.
TGTGCCAGTAGTATGGGGCGGATTTTCACAGATACGCAGTATTTT
CASSMGRIFTDTQYF
>TRBV7-9|.|TRBJ1-1|.
TGTGCCAGCAGCTCCCGGTCAGGGACCGTCGCTGAAGCTTTCTTT
CASSSRSGTVAEAFF
>TRBV18|few|TRBJ2-7|.
TGTGCCAGCTCACCACAGGGGTCCGAGCAGTACTTC
CASSPQGSEQYF
>TRBV7-9|.|TRBJ1-6|.
TGTGCCAGCAGCAAATCGGGTTCTGACTCACCCCTCCACTTT
CASSKSGSDSPLHF
>TRBV5-6|few|TRBJ2-2|.
TGTGCCAGCAGCTTGGGCGCCTTATCGAACACCGGGGAGCTGTTTTTT
CASSLGALSNTGELFF